This section outlines one TCR beta chain sequence together with its context. Antigen unknown. The CDR3 runs to 15 residues. In germline, CDR1 is SNHLY, CDR2 FYNNEI. V lost 5 bases and J lost 4; bases outside the gene matches: 10. The sample belongs to a study of T cell responses to AZD1222 COVID-19 vaccine. General study points: At baseline, just 6 or 7 AZD1222 recipients tested seropositive. Two AZD1222 doses significantly raised spike-specific TCR breadth and depth over controls. Reports say nearly half of spike-specific TCRs go after unmutated variant regions.

Clones were read by immunoSEQ multiplex PCR, and TCRdb kept only the in-frame ones, dropping some. Altogether 100,000 to 120,000 clones are present, about 81% being singletons, with the ten largest covering less than 6%. The genes are TRBV2 and TRBJ1-2, with 7 bases fitting TRBD1. The TCR was taken from an adult in good health. The sequences come from peripheral blood, collected on day 0 of AZD1222 vaccination. The DNA of the CDR3 is TGTGCCAGCAGTACTTTAAGGGACAGCTCCTATGGCTACACCTTC. Its protein is CASSTLRDSSYGYTF. Variable domain in full (rest from reference TRBV2 and TRBJ1-2): EPEVTQTPSHQVTQMGQEVILRCVPISNHLYFYWYRQILGQKVEFLVSFYNNEISEKSEIFDDQFSVERPDGSNFTLKIRSTKLEDSAMYFCASSTLRDSSYGYTFGSGTRLTVV.